Below, 3 T cell receptor beta chains from the same sample are listed, as sequenced in a study of CXCR3-negative and CXCR3-positive naive CD8 T cells. Preparation of TRB cDNA libraries relied on 5' RACE carrying UMI labels. TCRdb reprocessed the 5' RACE reads; each CDR3 protein has one entry and no DNA is given. The listing contains about 84,000 distinct CDR3 sequences. No antigens are known for them. Notes on the study in general: Relative to CXCR3-negative naive cells, CXCR3-positive naive cells had more hydrophobic TRB CDR3s.

The sample taken for sequencing was naive CXCR3+ CD8+ T cells from blood. As to subset: CD45RO-CCR7+CD27+CD95- naive CD8+ T cells expressing CXCR3 (TNR3+). The receptor set was obtained from a human donor in good health. Some clones in this sample may be carry-over from other donors' samples.

The chain links TRBV6-1 to TRBJ1-5. In germline, CDR1 is MNHNS, CDR2 SASEGT. The CDR3 extends over 12 amino acids. CDR3 protein: CASRDSPQPQHF.

The gene calls are TRBV5-1 and TRBJ2-7. The CDR3 covers 12 residues. The germline CDR1 and CDR2 sequences are SGHRS and YFSETQ. The CDR3 protein is CASSLVLGEQYF.

V usage is TRBV20-1 and J usage is TRBJ2-1; with no DNA, the TCRdb D assignment of TRBD1 cannot be verified. Germline V lookup: CDR1 DFQATT, CDR2 SNEGSKA (reference sequence). CDR3 length: 16 amino acids. The CDR3 sequence: CSASHHDRASYNEQFF.